Listed here are 21 T cell receptor beta chains from one sample, sequenced in a study of regulatory T cells in long-lasting Graves disease. Library construction for TCR beta used iRepertoire HTBI primers and Arm-PCR of CDR3 regions. A single record per CDR3 protein comes from TCRdb applying MiXCR to the multiplex PCR reads. The data hold roughly 530,000 distinct CDR3 sequences, with approximately 16% observed a single time. Time point described: newly diagnosed GD, antithyroid drugs for less than 3 months. The TCR library used RNA extracted from PBMCs. These data were also filed under a second study, of T cells in Graves' hyperthyroidism and ophthalmopathy.

This specimen was peripheral blood mononuclear cells (PBMCs), taken at new diagnosis, from a patient treated with antithyroid drugs. The source of these receptors is a woman aged 40 to 65 with Graves disease.

This clonotype was counted between two and nine times. The chain uses TRBV10-3 and TRBJ1-1, with D hard to call. V shed 3 bases and J shed 6 bases, with 8 bases lying between them. The CDR3 spans 12 residues. Looked up from germline, CDR1 is ENHRY and CDR2 is SYGVKD. The CDR3 protein is CAISDGGPEAFF. The DNA for the CDR3 is TGTGCCATCAGTGATGGTGGGCCTGAAGCTTTCTTT.

This clonotype was detected only a few times. This chain connects TRBV6-5 to TRBJ2-5; either TRBD1 or TRBD2 may fit D (6 bases each). The CDR3 sequence is 16 residues long. The germline V gene encodes CDR1 MNHEY and CDR2 SVGAGI. Trimming removed 2 bases at V and 2 bases at J, with 15 bases between. CDR3 sequence: CASSYPLGGFQETQYF. The DNA for the CDR3 is TGTGCCAGCAGTTACCCTTTGGGGGGCTTTCAAGAGACCCAGTACTTC.

This clonotype occurred a few times. The chain couples TRBV27 to TRBJ1-2; D remains unclear. CDR3 size: 12 residues. Trimming took off 6 bases at V and 8 bases at J, with 13 bases between the two ends. The germline V gene has CDR1 MNHEY and CDR2 SMNVEV (reference sequence). The CDR3 DNA is TGTGCCAGCAGGACCTCGGGGAAGGGCTACACCTTC. Translation: CASRTSGKGYTF.

This clonotype has at least ten counts. This rearrangement joins TRBV28 to TRBJ2-5, with TRBD2 as a possible D gene (5 bases). The CDR3 spans 13 residues. Germline assignment: CDR1 MDHEN and CDR2 SYDVKM. V dropped 7 bases and J dropped 6 bases, with 15 bases sitting between them. This CDR3 is CASKSRAEKTQYF. The CDR3 DNA reads as TGTGCCAGCAAGAGTAGAGCGGAGAAGACCCAGTACTTC.

This clonotype was detected ten times or more. J is TRBJ2-1 and V is TRBV12-3 or TRBV12-4, with TRBD2 identical over 13 bases. This CDR3 spans 18 amino acids. V lost 9 bases and J lost 5; bases outside the gene matches: 16. The CDR3 nucleotides read TGTGCCAGTTTTAGGGACGCCAGGGGACTAGCGGGGCACAATGAGCAGTTCTTC. This codes for CASFRDARGLAGHNEQFF.

V usage is TRBV7-2 and J usage is TRBJ1-2, with 8 bases aligning to TRBD1. Trimming removed 2 bases from V and 6 bases from J; junction bases left unmatched: 5. Germline V gene sequence: CDR1 SGHTA, CDR2 FQGNSA. This CDR3 spans 14 amino acids. In DNA, the CDR3 is TGTGCCAGCAGCTTATGGACAGGGTTTGATGGCTACACCTTC. This encodes CASSLWTGFDGYTF.

This clonotype was counted only a few times. This chain joins TRBV7-9 and TRBJ1-2; maybe TRBD1 (5 bases). The CDR3 covers 15 residues. With 2 bases removed from V and 1 base from J, the gap between germline ends came to 11 bases. Germline CDR1 reads SEHNR; CDR2 reads FQNEAQ (reference sequence). The CDR3: CASSLLQEDNYGYTF. The CDR3 nucleotides are TGTGCCAGCAGCTTATTACAGGAGGATAACTATGGCTACACCTTC.

This clonotype was observed a few times. The V call is TRBV4-1, the J call TRBJ1-5; D is possibly TRBD1 (5 bases). The CDR3 runs to 15 residues. Germline assignment: CDR1 MGHRA and CDR2 YSYEKL. V gave up 1 base and J gave up 4 bases, with 11 bases separating them. The CDR3 sequence: CASSQVEGLNQPQHF. The DNA for the CDR3 is TGCGCCAGCAGCCAAGTTGAGGGGTTGAATCAGCCCCAGCATTTT.

The chain uses TRBV4-1 and TRBJ1-2; D is ambiguous. The V end was cut by 5 bases, the J end by 3 bases, with 7 bases between. The germline gives CDR1 MGHRA, CDR2 YSYEKL. There are 12 residues in the CDR3. CDR3 residues: CASSSWDYGYTF. Written as DNA, the CDR3 is TGCGCCAGCAGCTCTTGGGACTATGGCTACACCTTC.

This clonotype was seen repeatedly, ten times or more. The V call is TRBV3-1, the J call TRBJ1-1; 7 nucleotides agree with TRBD1. V trimming: 4 bases; J trimming: 1 base; junction bases outside the gene matches: 3. The CDR3 consists of 14 residues. Per germline, CDR1 LGHDT and CDR2 YNNKEL (reference sequence). In DNA, the CDR3 is TGTGCCAGCAGCCCGGGACAGTGGAACACTGAAGCTTTCTTT. As protein: CASSPGQWNTEAFF.

This clonotype was counted only a few times. The J gene is TRBJ2-1, the V gene TRBV5-1, with 9 bases that match TRBD2. V lost 5 bases to trimming and J lost 14 bases; unmatched junction nucleotides: 11. CDR1 is SGHRS, CDR2 YFSETQ, per germline. This CDR3 comprises 13 residues. The CDR3 DNA is TGCGCCAGCAGTGGAGAGGGACTAGCAACAAAGTTCTTC. It specifies CASSGEGLATKFF.

The chain couples TRBV10-3 to TRBJ1-3; 9 bases line up with TRBD1. Germline assignment: CDR1 ENHRY and CDR2 SYGVKD. CDR3 length: 15 residues. The V gene end was trimmed by 6 bases and the J gene end by 2 bases; junction bases not matched to a gene: 5. The CDR3 bases are TGTGCCATCAGAGGACAGGGGAGGGCTGGAAACACCATATATTTT. It encodes CAIRGQGRAGNTIYF.

This clonotype occurred a few times. This sequence joins TRBV24-1 and TRBJ2-7; 8 bases match TRBD2. In germline, CDR1 is KGHDR, CDR2 SFDVKD. V lost 0 bases and J lost 3; bases outside the gene matches: 18. This CDR3 is 20 amino acids long. The CDR3 spells CATSDLEGSGGLLLHYEQYF. The CDR3 coding sequence is TGTGCCACCAGTGATTTGGAGGGGAGCGGGGGCCTCCTCCTGCACTACGAGCAGTACTTC.

This clonotype came up many times. The chain combines TRBV12-3 or TRBV12-4 with TRBJ2-7; D is undetermined. Trimming left V 3 bases short and J 2 bases short, with 11 bases between. This CDR3 is 14 amino acids long. The CDR3 sequence: CASSFANGPYEQYF. CDR3 bases: TGTGCCAGCAGTTTCGCCAACGGGCCCTACGAGCAGTACTTC.

This clonotype showed up many times. CDR3 coding DNA: TGCGCCAGCAGCGGTAATTTATTGGACAGGGCCCAAAACGAGCAGTACTTC. Protein sequence: CASSGNLLDRAQNEQYF. The chain joins TRBV4-1 to TRBJ2-7, with 8 bases fitting TRBD1. With 5 bases clipped from V and 5 bases from J, the junction kept 17 bases outside the gene matches. The CDR3 spans 17 residues. Looked up from germline, CDR1 is MGHRA and CDR2 is YSYEKL.

V is TRBV10-1 and J is TRBJ2-1, with D perhaps TRBD2 (6 bases). Germline lookup yields CDR1 WNHNN and CDR2 SYGVQD (reference sequence). The germline V and J ends were trimmed by 4 bases and 5 bases, with 9 bases remaining between them. The CDR3 runs to 13 residues. CDR3 loop: CASSVSSDNEQFF. The CDR3 nucleotides are TGCGCCAGCAGTGTTTCTAGCGACAATGAGCAGTTCTTC.

At least ten counts were recorded for this clonotype. This chain links TRBV20-1 with TRBJ2-4, with D unclear. The germline V gene has CDR1 DFQATT and CDR2 SNEGSKA (reference sequence). The CDR3 is 12 amino acids. Between the trimmed V and J ends, which lost 3 bases and 8 bases, there was a span of 11 bases. The CDR3 nucleotides are TGCAGTGCTAGTGGGGTTGAGTACATTCAGTACTTC. This codes for CSASGVEYIQYF.

The chain uses TRBV5-1 and TRBJ2-3; 7 bases match TRBD2. CDR1 is SGHRS, CDR2 YFSETQ, per germline. The CDR3 contains 16 residues. V was clipped by 4 bases and J by 2 bases; unmatched bases: 10. For the CDR3, the DNA is TGCGCCAGCAGCCCCATTGGGGGGGGAAACACAGATACGCAGTATTTT. Translated: CASSPIGGGNTDTQYF. The variable domain in full, completed from reference TRBV5-1 and TRBJ2-3, reads KAGVTQTPRYLIKTRGQQVTLSCSPISGHRSVSWYQQTPGQGLQFLFEYFSETQRNKGNFPGRFSGRQFSNSRSEMNVSTLELGDSALYLCASSPIGGGNTDTQYFGPGTRLTVL.

V usage is TRBV10-3 and J usage is TRBJ1-1; 9 bases map to TRBD1. V shed 6 bases and J 4 bases; nucleotides not matched to a gene: 3. CDR1 ENHRY and CDR2 SYGVKD come from the germline V gene. This CDR3 is built from 13 residues. The CDR3 here is CAIRRQGGTEAFF. The CDR3 coding sequence is TGTGCCATCAGGAGACAGGGGGGCACTGAAGCTTTCTTT.

V and J are TRBV6-1 and TRBJ1-6; D possibly corresponds to TRBD1 (6 bases). The CDR3 length is 14 residues. CDR1 is MNHNS and CDR2 is SASEGT in the germline V gene. The ends were cut back, 8 bases at V and 6 bases at J, with 14 bases in the middle. The CDR3 region has the DNA TGTGCCAGCGGACGGGGAGGGGGTAATTCACCCCTCCACTTT. Translated: CASGRGGGNSPLHF.

There are a few counts of this clonotype. The chain has TRBV12-3 or TRBV12-4 and TRBJ2-5; D may be TRBD2 (6 bases). The CDR3 runs 11 residues. V was clipped by 4 bases and J by 7 bases, with 7 bases between them. The CDR3 DNA sequence: TGTGCCAGCAGTTATAGCGGGACCCAGTACTTC. Its protein product is CASSYSGTQYF.